These 5 T cell receptor beta chains came from one sample sequenced in a study of OX40 agonist ivuxolimab in advanced cancers. Sequencing used immunoSEQ multiplex PCR; TCRdb keeps in-frame clones, though not all of them. This table holds some 15,000 clones, about four fifths found once. The sequencing here drew on CD4+ or CD8+ T cells sorted from blood, taken in a trial of the OX40 agonist ivuxolimab. The receptors were gathered from an adult with an advanced solid tumor such as melanoma, head and neck, liver or kidney cancer.

CDR3 coding DNA: TGTGCCAGCAGCCCCGGACAGGGGATCTACGAGCAGTACTTC. Translating it yields CASSPGQGIYEQYF. The rearrangement uses TRBV11-2 and TRBJ2-7; 9 nucleotides align to TRBD1. The CDR3 runs to 14 residues. Unmatched junction bases numbered 5, after V lost 5 bases and J lost 3 bases. The V gene's germline CDR1 is SGHAT and CDR2 FQNNGV.

V usage is TRBV7-9 and J usage is TRBJ2-1; D call uncertain. In germline, CDR1 is SEHNR, CDR2 FQNEAQ (reference sequence). The V and J ends lost 5 bases and 0 bases respectively, with 17 bases between them. The CDR3 length is 17 residues. For the CDR3, the DNA is TGTGCCAGCAGCGAAGGCGGCGAGGCGAGCTCCTACAATGAGCAGTTCTTC. Amino acid sequence: CASSEGGEASSYNEQFF. Combining the CDR3 with reference TRBV7-9 and TRBJ2-1 gives the whole variable domain DTGVSQNPRHKITKRGQNVTFRCDPISEHNRLYWYRQTLGQGPEFLTYFQNEAQLEKSRLLSDRFSAERPKGSFSTLEIQRTEQGDSAMYLCASSEGGEASSYNEQFFGPGTRLTVL.

The V gene is TRBV7-7, the J gene TRBJ2-1; 12 bases match TRBD2. V trimming: 1 base; J trimming: 10 bases; junction bases outside the gene matches: 5. The CDR3 extends over 15 amino acids. The germline V gene encodes CDR1 SSHAT and CDR2 FNYEAQ (reference sequence). The CDR3 spells CASSLGASGRDEQFF. The CDR3 coding sequence is TGTGCCAGCAGCTTAGGAGCTAGCGGGAGGGACGAGCAGTTCTTC.

This chain links TRBV27 with TRBJ2-3; D tentatively fits TRBD1 or TRBD2 (5 bases each). The CDR3 is 17 residues long. Germline CDR1 MNHEY, CDR2 SMNVEV (reference sequence). V was shortened by 6 bases and J by 4 bases, with 23 bases between the two germline ends. Here the CDR3 reads CASSLHRGFERADTQYF. Written as DNA, the CDR3 is TGTGCCAGCAGCCTTCATAGGGGTTTTGAGAGGGCAGATACGCAGTATTTT.

This clone occurred once. The CDR3 region is CASSLGSGTSADTQYF. The CDR3 DNA sequence: TGTGCCAGCAGCTTGGGTTCCGGGACTAGCGCAGATACGCAGTATTTT. The V and J genes are TRBV5-6 and TRBJ2-3; 10 nucleotides align to TRBD2. With 0 bases clipped from V and 4 bases from J, the junction kept 5 bases outside the gene matches. The germline CDR1 and CDR2 sequences are SGHDT and YYEEEE. This CDR3 has 16 amino acids.